What follows are 7 T cell receptor beta chains derived from one specimen sequenced in a study of cytomegalovirus exposure and HLA in healthy donors. The PCR employed 60 Vbeta primers together with 13 Jbeta primers. Generated by immunoSEQ multiplex PCR, the TCRdb table keeps only in-frame clones and is missing some. The data contain hundreds of thousands of clones, about 77% of them singletons. The sample comprised PBMCs. These receptors were taken from a woman in her 30s in good health and CMV-seronegative.

The chain has TRBV27 and TRBJ2-3; 10 nucleotides align to TRBD1. This CDR3 spans 14 amino acids. Germline V CDR1 and CDR2: MNHEY, SMNVEV (reference sequence). With 8 bases clipped from V and 4 bases from J, the junction kept 6 bases outside the gene matches. The CDR3 region has the DNA TGTGCCAGCTCGACAGGGGGCGGTGCAGATACGCAGTATTTT. Encoded protein: CASSTGGGADTQYF.

This clone was detected only a few times. J is TRBJ2-2 and V is TRBV7-6; 9 bases agree with TRBD2. The CDR3 totals 17 residues. The trim removed 5 bases at V and 5 bases at J, leaving 12 bases unmatched. Germline values: CDR1 SGHVS, CDR2 FNYEAQ. CDR3 sequence: CASSPVGGTSWTGELFF. For the CDR3, the DNA is TGTGCCAGCAGCCCAGTGGGCGGGACTAGCTGGACCGGGGAGCTGTTTTTT.

The chain couples TRBV19 to TRBJ1-2, with 9 bases aligning to TRBD1. The CDR3 contains 16 residues. Germline CDR1 reads LNHDA; CDR2 reads SQIVND (reference sequence). The junction had 11 bases not matched to a gene; V was cut back by 3 bases and J by 6 bases. The CDR3 DNA sequence: TGTGCCAGTAGTATCTTACAGGGGGCTTTCCAGGATGGCTACACCTTC. Translation: CASSILQGAFQDGYTF.

V and J are TRBV6-1 and TRBJ1-5; possible D gene TRBD1, 5 bases. The CDR3 is 13 residues long. Looked up from germline, CDR1 is MNHNS and CDR2 is SASEGT. The V gene lost 1 base and the J gene lost 8 bases, with 9 bases spanning the gap. The CDR3 nucleotides read TGTGCCAGCAGTGAAGGGGGCCTGAAGCCCCAGCATTTT. It is translated as CASSEGGLKPQHF.

This clone has just a few counts. The rearrangement uses TRBV11-2 and TRBJ2-7, with D possibly being TRBD2 (6 bases). Germline V CDR1 and CDR2: SGHAT, FQNNGV. V was shortened by 6 bases and J by 6 bases, with 18 bases between the two germline ends. The CDR3 sequence is 14 residues long. CDR3 bases: TGTGCCAGCAGAGCGCCGGGACTCAGACGCGAGCAGTACTTC. Translation: CASRAPGLRREQYF. The variable domain in full, with the rest retrieved from reference TRBV11-2 and TRBJ2-7, is EAGVAQSPRYKIIEKRQSVAFWCNPISGHATLYWYQQILGQGPKLLIQFQNNGVVDDSQLPKDRFSAERLKGVDSTLKIQPAKLEDSAVYLCASRAPGLRREQYFGPGTRLTVT.

This clone appeared once. V gene TRBV7-3 combines with J gene TRBJ1-1; D may be TRBD1 (5 bases). V lost 5 bases and J 3 bases, leaving 16 bases between the germline ends. Germline assignment: CDR1 SGHTA and CDR2 FQGTGA. This CDR3 comprises 15 residues. The CDR3 protein is CASSASFRGDTEAFF. The CDR3, as DNA: TGTGCCAGCAGCGCTAGTTTCCGGGGGGACACTGAAGCTTTCTTT.

This clone was recorded only once. This chain connects TRBV11-2 to TRBJ2-7, with D maybe TRBD2 (5 bases). CDR3 size: 13 residues. Trimming cost V 1 base and J 3 bases, with 7 bases left between them. Germline CDR1 reads SGHAT; CDR2 reads FQNNGV. The DNA of the CDR3 is TGTGCCAGCAGCTTAGGGACTGACTACGAGCAGTACTTC. Protein: CASSLGTDYEQYF.